The sequence of this T cell receptor beta chain was determined in a study of T cell responses to AZD1222 COVID-19 vaccine. Germline CDR1 GTSNPN, CDR2 SVGIG (reference sequence). The length of the CDR3 is 15 residues. Trimming cost V 2 bases and J 7 bases; bases outside gene matches: 10. Profiled with immunoSEQ multiplex PCR; TCRdb holds only in-frame clones, not every one. In the table there are fewer than 120,000 clones, roughly 92% of which are singletons. The starting material was peripheral blood, obtained 28 days after the second AZD1222 dose. The chain uses TRBV30 and TRBJ1-2, with 10 bases lining up with TRBD1. The sequence was obtained from an adult who received the AZD1222 COVID-19 vaccine. DNA for the CDR3: TGTGCCTGGAGTCCACTACCGGGACAGGGGATTGGCTACACCTTC. It is translated as CAWSPLPGQGIGYTF.